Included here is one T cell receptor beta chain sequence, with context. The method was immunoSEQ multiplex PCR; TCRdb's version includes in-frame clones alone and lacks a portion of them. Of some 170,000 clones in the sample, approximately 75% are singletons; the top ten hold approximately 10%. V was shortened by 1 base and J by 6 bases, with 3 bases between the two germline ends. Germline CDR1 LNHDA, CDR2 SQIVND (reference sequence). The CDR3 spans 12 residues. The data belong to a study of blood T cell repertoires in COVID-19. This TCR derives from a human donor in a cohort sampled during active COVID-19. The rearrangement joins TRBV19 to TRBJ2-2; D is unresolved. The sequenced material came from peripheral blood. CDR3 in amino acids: CASSIASGELFF. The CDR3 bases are TGTGCCAGTAGTATAGCTTCCGGGGAGCTGTTTTTT.